Listed below are T cell receptor beta chains from one sample, sequenced in a study of CD8 T cells in ankylosing spondylitis. TCRdb re-called the 5' RACE reads through MiXCR, storing one row per CDR3 protein. This sample carries about 240,000 distinct CDR3 sequences, about 11% of them seen once, and the ten largest clones take under 7%. The specimen sequenced was blood, either unsorted or a sorted T cell fraction (not recorded which). The origin of the receptors is a male donor with ankylosing spondylitis or in good health (not recorded which). Both conserved end residues are part of each CDR3. The D gene is left open where the match is weak. Expanded clones get a size class; other rows say once, few or many, or leave the size out.

CDR3nt | CDR3aa | d_gene | abundance | j_gene | v_gene
TGTGCCAGCAGCCCGACAGGGGCGCTTTACGAGCAGTACTTC | CASSPTGALYEQYF | TRBD1 | many | TRBJ2-7 | TRBV7-8
TGTGCCAGCGGGGGTCGGGGCCATGAGTACGAGCAGTACTTC | CASGGRGHEYEQYF | NA | many | TRBJ2-7 | TRBV12-3/TRBV12-4
TGTGCCAGCAGCCGAGGGGGTGAGCAGTTCTTC | CASSRGGEQFF | NA | many | TRBJ2-1 | TRBV3-1
TGCAGTGCTAGAGGGCCGGCTAGCGGGCCCACAGATACGCAGTATTTT | CSARGPASGPTDTQYF | TRBD2 | many | TRBJ2-3 | TRBV20-1
TGCGCCAGCAGGGCTGGAGCGGGGAACTCCTACAATGAGCAGTTCTTC | CASRAGAGNSYNEQFF | TRBD2 | NA | TRBJ2-1 | TRBV5-1
TGCAGTGCCAATAGCGGGCCTTTATACGAGCAGTACTTC | CSANSGPLYEQYF | TRBD2 | many | TRBJ2-7 | TRBV20-1
TGTGCCAGCAGCACCGACGGGAAAACCATGAACACTGAAGCTTTCTTT | CASSTDGKTMNTEAFF | NA | medium-sized | TRBJ1-1 | TRBV5-6
TGCGCCAGCAGCCCATTGACGCTAACAGGCGGGGACGGAGAGCAGTACTTC | CASSPLTLTGGDGEQYF | NA | many | TRBJ2-7 | TRBV4-1
TGTGCCATCAGTGAGTCGCGGGGTTTGGAAAAACTGTTTTTT | CAISESRGLEKLFF | NA | many | TRBJ1-4 | TRBV10-3
TGTGCCAGCAGCTTAGGAGCACTCGATACGCAGTATTTT | CASSLGALDTQYF | NA | NA | TRBJ2-3 | TRBV7-8
TGTGCCAGCAGCTTAGTGGGGGACTATGGCTACACCTTC | CASSLVGDYGYTF | NA | many | TRBJ1-2 | TRBV7-2
TGTGCCAGCAGCCCGCTGGGAGGGGCTCTTAAAGATACGCAGTATTTT | CASSPLGGALKDTQYF | TRBD2 | few | TRBJ2-3 | TRBV4-2
TGTGCCAGCTCACCAACCTCGGACTTGGCTGGAAACACCATATATTTT | CASSPTSDLAGNTIYF | NA | few | TRBJ1-3 | TRBV18
TGTGCCAGCAGTCTCAGCGGGGAGGTCGGGGAGCTGTTTTTT | CASSLSGEVGELFF | TRBD2 | many | TRBJ2-2 | TRBV27
TGTGCCAGCAGCCAAGATGGAATGAGGGGGGAGACCCAGTACTTC | CASSQDGMRGETQYF | NA | NA | TRBJ2-5 | TRBV3-1
TGTGCCAGCAGCGGGGTCGTCTACACCTTC | CASSGVVYTF | NA | few | TRBJ1-2 | TRBV7-9
TGCGCCAGCCGCTGGGGGGGCCGGGGTGAAAAACTGTTTTTT | CASRWGGRGEKLFF | NA | few | TRBJ1-4 | TRBV5-1
TGTGCCATCAGTGAGTCGTCGCAGGTCGGCTCACCCCTCCACTTT | CAISESSQVGSPLHF | NA | many | TRBJ1-6 | TRBV10-3
TGTGCCAGCAGCTTAGGGGCGGGGGCCTCCTACGAGCAGTACTTC | CASSLGAGASYEQYF | NA | few | TRBJ2-7 | TRBV7-6
TGTGCCAGCAGTTACGCGGGAGTTCACAATGAGCAGTTCTTC | CASSYAGVHNEQFF | TRBD2 | many | TRBJ2-1 | TRBV6-5
TGTGCCACCCTCCCGGAGCAGTTCTTC | CATLPEQFF | NA | few | TRBJ2-1 | TRBV7-6